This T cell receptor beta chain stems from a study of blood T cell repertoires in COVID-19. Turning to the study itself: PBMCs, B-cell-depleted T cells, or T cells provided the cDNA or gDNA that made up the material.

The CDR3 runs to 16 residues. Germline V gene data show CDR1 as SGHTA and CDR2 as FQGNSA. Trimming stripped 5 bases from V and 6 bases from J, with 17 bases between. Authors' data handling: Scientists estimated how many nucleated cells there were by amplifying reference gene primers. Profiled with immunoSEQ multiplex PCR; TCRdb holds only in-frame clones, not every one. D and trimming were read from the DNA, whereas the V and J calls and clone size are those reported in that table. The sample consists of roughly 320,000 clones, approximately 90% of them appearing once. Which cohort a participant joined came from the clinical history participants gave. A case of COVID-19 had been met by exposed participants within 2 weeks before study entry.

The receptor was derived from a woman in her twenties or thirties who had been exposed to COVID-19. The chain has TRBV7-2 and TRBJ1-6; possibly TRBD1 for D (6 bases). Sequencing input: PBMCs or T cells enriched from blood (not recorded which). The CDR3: CASSRWADRSNSPLHF. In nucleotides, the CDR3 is TGTGCCAGCAGCCGCTGGGCGGACAGAAGTAATTCACCCCTCCACTTT.